The next 29 T cell receptor beta chains were all read from a single sample in a study of control samples from healthy donors and cancer patients. Using immunoSEQ multiplex PCR, the repertoire was profiled, and TCRdb retains in-frame clones only, with some absent. The sample carries a few hundred thousand clones, 90% recorded once. Sequenced input: PBMCs. Source of these receptors: a man between 40 and 49 years old with head and neck cancer.

The rearrangement joins TRBV19 to TRBJ2-1; perhaps TRBD2 as D (6 bases). V shed 6 bases and J shed 0 bases, with 18 bases lying between them. This CDR3 has 17 residues. Looked up from germline, CDR1 is LNHDA and CDR2 is SQIVND (reference sequence). The CDR3 region is CASSGLTRDFSYNEQFF. The CDR3, as DNA: TGTGCCAGTAGCGGGTTAACCCGGGACTTCTCCTACAATGAGCAGTTCTTC.

This rearrangement joins TRBV19 to TRBJ1-4; D unclear. There are 13 residues in the CDR3. The V gene lost 3 bases and the J gene lost 4 bases, with 6 bases spanning the gap. Germline values: CDR1 LNHDA, CDR2 SQIVND (reference sequence). As DNA, the CDR3 is TGTGCCAGTAGTATGGGCCGTAATGAAAAACTGTTTTTT. It specifies CASSMGRNEKLFF.

The rearrangement links TRBV9 to TRBJ2-2; D remains ambiguous. The CDR3 runs to 15 residues. V was cut by 1 base and J by 1 base, with 8 bases left in between. The V gene's germline CDR1 is SGDLS and CDR2 YYNGEE. This CDR3 reads CASSVLAENTGELFF. The DNA of the CDR3 is TGTGCCAGCAGCGTATTGGCGGAGAACACCGGGGAGCTGTTTTTT.

V usage is TRBV5-6 and J usage is TRBJ1-1; TRBD1 might be the D (5 bases). CDR1 SGHDT and CDR2 YYEEEE come from the germline V gene. V was trimmed by 0 bases and J by 5 bases, leaving 14 bases between them. CDR3 length equals 15 residues. In DNA, the CDR3 is TGTGCCAGCAGCTTGGCGGGGTCAGGGCGAACTGAAGCTTTCTTT. It specifies CASSLAGSGRTEAFF.

This clone was detected once. The gene calls are TRBV24-1 and TRBJ2-5; D unclear. V dropped 1 base and J dropped 1 base, with 12 bases sitting between them. CDR1 and CDR2 from the germline V gene are KGHDR and SFDVKD. The CDR3 contains 16 residues. This CDR3 is CATSDFSDKAQETQYF. The DNA for the CDR3 is TGTGCCACCAGTGATTTTTCCGACAAGGCCCAAGAGACCCAGTACTTC.

The gene calls are TRBV11-2 and TRBJ1-6, with D hard to call. Germline CDR1 is SGHAT and CDR2 is FQNNGV. The CDR3 spans 17 residues. V dropped 5 bases and J dropped 0 bases, with 14 bases sitting between them. Here the CDR3 reads CASSPGVGSSYNSPLHF. Written as DNA, the CDR3 is TGTGCCAGCAGCCCCGGGGTTGGAAGCTCCTATAATTCACCCCTCCACTTT.

This rearrangement joins TRBV3-1 (or the pseudogene TRBV3-2) to TRBJ1-5; 9 bases line up with TRBD1. The germline gives CDR1 LGHDT, CDR2 YNNKEL (reference sequence). V lost 4 bases to trimming and J lost 4 bases; unmatched junction nucleotides: 2. This CDR3 region has 14 residues. CDR3 sequence (DNA): TGTGCCAGCAGCCTCGACAGGGGGAATCAGCCCCAGCATTTT. Translated, it gives CASSLDRGNQPQHF.

CDR3 nucleotide sequence: TGTGCCACCGCCGGGGGCCCAGGGGCCGAAGAGACCCAGTACTTC. Residues: CATAGGPGAEETQYF. V usage is TRBV24-1 and J usage is TRBJ2-5, with D perhaps TRBD1 or TRBD2 (6 bases each). V was clipped by 9 bases and J by 3 bases, with 19 bases between them. The length of the CDR3 is 15 residues. The germline gives CDR1 KGHDR, CDR2 SFDVKD.

This chain connects TRBV27 to TRBJ1-2; no firm D call. The CDR3 is made up of 15 amino acids. From germline, CDR1 is MNHEY and CDR2 SMNVEV (reference sequence). Trimming removed 2 bases at V and 8 bases at J, with 18 bases between. The CDR3 protein is CASSLRAAEFGGYTF. The CDR3 nucleotides read TGTGCCAGCAGTTTAAGGGCCGCTGAGTTCGGGGGCTACACCTTC.

The genes are TRBV7-8 and TRBJ1-5; D may be TRBD1 (6 bases). Germline V CDR1 and CDR2: SGHVS, FQNEAQ. Trimming took off 5 bases at V and 5 bases at J, with 13 bases between the two ends. The CDR3 contains 14 residues. The chain's CDR3 is CASSTGSGYQPQHF. DNA of the CDR3: TGTGCCAGCAGCACAGGGAGTGGGTATCAGCCCCAGCATTTT.

The chain combines TRBV6-5 with TRBJ1-2; a weak D match, TRBD1 (5 bases). The CDR3 is 14 amino acids. Germline CDR1 and CDR2: MNHEY and SVGAGI. V shed 6 bases and J shed 5 bases, with 16 bases lying between them. The CDR3 loop is CASSRSGVRYGYTF. In nucleotides, the CDR3 is TGTGCCAGCAGCCGGTCGGGGGTACGGTATGGCTACACCTTC.

Here the CDR3 DNA reads TGTGCCAGCAGCATTATCAAGGGGACTTGGGGAGGCTACACCTTC. This gives the protein CASSIIKGTWGGYTF. The chain has TRBV21-1 and TRBJ1-2. TRBV21-1 is an annotated pseudogene. This CDR3 region has 15 residues.

The chain employs TRBV28 and TRBJ2-5; 8 positions agree with TRBD1. Germline-derived CDR1 and CDR2 are MDHEN and SYDVKM. The CDR3 has 13 residues. The junction had 9 bases not matched to a gene; V was cut back by 8 bases and J by 7 bases. In DNA, the CDR3 is TGTGCCAGCGAAGAACAGGGGGTGGGGACCCAGTACTTC. Translated, it gives CASEEQGVGTQYF.

The V gene is TRBV7-8, the J gene TRBJ2-2; TRBD1 agrees at 7 bases. Germline loops: CDR1 SGHVS, CDR2 FQNEAQ. The V and J ends lost 1 base and 7 bases, in that order; junction bases with no gene match: 0. This CDR3 is built from 13 residues. The CDR3 DNA reads as TGTGCCAGCAGCTTAGGGACAGGCGGGGAGCTGTTTTTT. It translates to CASSLGTGGELFF.

The chain is built from TRBV4-2 and TRBJ2-7; 7 nucleotides line up with TRBD1. The CDR3 has 17 amino acids. The V gene's germline CDR1 is LGHNA and CDR2 YNFKEQ. With 1 base clipped from V and 1 base from J, the junction kept 10 bases outside the gene matches. The CDR3 DNA follows: TGTGCCAGCAGCCAAGTTTTTCCGACAGGGACATCCTACGAGCAGTACTTC. Translation gives CASSQVFPTGTSYEQYF.

CDR3 residues: CASKGWGKSYEQYF. DNA for the CDR3: TGTGCCAGCAAGGGATGGGGAAAGAGCTACGAGCAGTACTTC. The chain links TRBV7-9 to TRBJ2-7, with unresolved D. Trimming stripped 7 bases from V and 3 bases from J, with 16 bases between. CDR3 size: 14 residues. The germline V gene has CDR1 SEHNR and CDR2 FQNEAQ (reference sequence). Together with reference TRBV7-9 and TRBJ2-7, the CDR3 gives the full variable domain: DTGVSQNPRHKITKRGQNVTFRCDPISEHNRLYWYRQTLGQGPEFLTYFQNEAQLEKSRLLSDRFSAERPKGSFSTLEIQRTEQGDSAMYLCASKGWGKSYEQYFGPGTRLTVT.

This rearrangement joins TRBV6-6 to TRBJ2-3; D ambiguous. The V gene lost 7 bases and the J gene lost 2 bases, with 19 bases spanning the gap. There are 16 residues in the CDR3. From germline, CDR1 is MNHNY and CDR2 SVGAGI (reference sequence). CDR3 residues: CASTQKMRHLTDTQYF. The CDR3 DNA is TGTGCCAGCACCCAAAAAATGCGGCACCTCACAGATACGCAGTATTTT.

This chain uses TRBV5-1 with TRBJ2-2; 9 positions agree with TRBD2. V trimming: 0 bases; J trimming: 4 bases; junction bases outside the gene matches: 4. CDR1 is SGHRS, CDR2 YFSETQ, per germline. The CDR3 consists of 16 residues. The CDR3 DNA sequence: TGCGCCAGCAGCTTGGTAGCGGGAGACAGCACCGGGGAGCTGTTTTTT. Translation: CASSLVAGDSTGELFF.

CDR3 DNA: TGTGCCAGTTCCTTTGAAACAGGGGGTGGCTACACCTTC. Its translation: CASSFETGGGYTF. The chain links TRBV9 to TRBJ1-2; 8 bases are shared with TRBD1. This CDR3 has 13 amino acids. Germline V lookup: CDR1 SGDLS, CDR2 YYNGEE. The V segment lost 8 bases and the J segment 7 bases; nucleotides outside the gene matches: 10.

The rearrangement links TRBV28 to TRBJ2-5; D is uncertain. The germline V gene encodes CDR1 MDHEN and CDR2 SYDVKM. The CDR3 has 15 residues. Trimming stripped 5 bases from V and 4 bases from J, with 17 bases between. The CDR3 protein is CASSAPLAGPETQYF. The CDR3 region has the DNA TGTGCCAGCAGTGCCCCCCTCGCCGGACCAGAGACCCAGTACTTC. Full variable domain (missing parts from reference TRBV28 and TRBJ2-5): DVKVTQSSRYLVKRTGEKVFLECVQDMDHENMFWYRQDPGLGLRLIYFSYDVKMKEKGDIPEGYSVSREKKERFSLILESASTNQTSMYLCASSAPLAGPETQYFGPGTRLLVL.

V gene TRBV28 combines with J gene TRBJ1-5, with D uncertain. Germline assignment: CDR1 MDHEN and CDR2 SYDVKM. V lost 2 bases to trimming and J lost 8 bases, with 7 bases between them. The CDR3 spans 12 residues. The CDR3, as DNA: TGTGCCAGCAGTTTACCTCCCGAGCCCCAGCATTTT. It is translated as CASSLPPEPQHF.

This clone was observed a few times. The chain has TRBV29-1 and TRBJ1-3; D gene ambiguous. V was trimmed by 7 bases and J by 9 bases, leaving 13 bases between them. Germline CDR1 SQVTM, CDR2 ANQGSEA. This CDR3 region has 11 residues. The CDR3 DNA sequence: TGCAGCGCTGGGAAGGGATCCACCATATATTTT. Amino acid sequence: CSAGKGSTIYF.

CDR3 nucleotide sequence: TGTGCCAGCAGCTTAATGAACACTGAAGCTTTCTTT. Its protein product is CASSLMNTEAFF. The rearrangement uses TRBV7-9 and TRBJ1-1; D uncertain. The CDR3 covers 12 residues. Trimming left V 2 bases short and J 0 bases short, with 1 base between. Germline V gene data show CDR1 as SEHNR and CDR2 as FQNEAQ (reference sequence).

The CDR3 coding sequence is TGTGCCAGTAGCTTCTTTTCCTACGAGCAGTACTTC. As protein: CASSFFSYEQYF. The V gene is TRBV6-5, the J gene TRBJ2-7, with D uncertain. The CDR3 has 12 amino acids. Germline values: CDR1 MNHEY, CDR2 SVGAGI. V was trimmed by 9 bases and J by 1 base, leaving 10 bases between them.

A single count supports this clone. The chain recombines TRBV7-9 with TRBJ2-1; D gene unclear. With 8 bases removed from V and 6 bases from J, the gap between germline ends came to 11 bases. Germline V gives CDR1 SEHNR, CDR2 FQNEAQ (reference sequence). This CDR3 spans 12 amino acids. The CDR3 coding sequence is TGTGCCAGCTTACGACCCTCCAATGAGCAGTTCTTC. Protein sequence: CASLRPSNEQFF.

This chain uses TRBV30 with TRBJ2-5, with a tentative D call TRBD1 (6 bases). The germline CDR1 and CDR2 sequences are GTSNPN and SVGIG (reference sequence). Trimming left V 1 base short and J 5 bases short, with 14 bases between. The CDR3 contains 14 residues. This chain's CDR3 is CAWSGPRGTETQYF. CDR3 bases: TGTGCCTGGAGTGGCCCCAGGGGAACGGAGACCCAGTACTTC.

Comments on this clone: Other DNA sequences in the sample encode the same CDR3. This chain joins TRBV12-3 or TRBV12-4 and TRBJ2-1; the D is unclear. Trimming stripped 1 base from V and 7 bases from J, with 5 bases between. The CDR3 covers 12 residues. The CDR3 DNA is TGTGCCAGCAGTTTAGGGCAGAATGAGCAGTTCTTC. This encodes CASSLGQNEQFF.

The chain recombines TRBV4-3 with TRBJ2-7, with TRBD2 matching 7 bases. Germline V gives CDR1 LGHNA, CDR2 YSLEER. The CDR3 totals 17 residues. Trimming at V came to 1 base and at J to 0 bases, leaving 9 bases not matched to a gene. As DNA, the CDR3 is TGCGCCAGCAGCCAAGGCGTCGTTGGGAGGGACTCCTACGAGCAGTACTTC. It encodes CASSQGVVGRDSYEQYF.

The CDR3 bases are TGCGCCAGCAGTGACGTGAGGTCTGCGAACACCGGGGAGCTGTTTTTT. Translated: CASSDVRSANTGELFF. The J gene is TRBJ2-2, the V gene TRBV10-1; D remains unclear. The CDR3 runs to 16 residues. V lost 3 bases to trimming and J lost 0 bases, with 11 bases between them. The germline V gene has CDR1 WNHNN and CDR2 SYGVQD (reference sequence).